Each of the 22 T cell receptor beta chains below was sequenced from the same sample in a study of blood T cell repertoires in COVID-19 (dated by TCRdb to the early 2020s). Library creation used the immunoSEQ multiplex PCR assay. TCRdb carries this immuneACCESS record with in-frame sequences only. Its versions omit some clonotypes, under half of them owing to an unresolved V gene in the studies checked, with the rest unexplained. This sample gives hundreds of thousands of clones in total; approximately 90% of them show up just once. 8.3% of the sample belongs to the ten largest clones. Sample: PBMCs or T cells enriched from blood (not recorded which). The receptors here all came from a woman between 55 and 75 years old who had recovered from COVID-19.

The CDR3 nucleotides are TGTGCCAGCATGCCGGGGGGCAGTGGGGCCAACGTCCTGACTTTC. This translates into CASMPGGSGANVLTF. This chain joins TRBV6-5 and TRBJ2-6; TRBD2 is a possible D gene (7 bases). With 7 bases removed from V and 3 bases from J, the gap between germline ends came to 13 bases. CDR1 MNHEY and CDR2 SVGAGI come from the germline V gene. This CDR3 has 15 amino acids.

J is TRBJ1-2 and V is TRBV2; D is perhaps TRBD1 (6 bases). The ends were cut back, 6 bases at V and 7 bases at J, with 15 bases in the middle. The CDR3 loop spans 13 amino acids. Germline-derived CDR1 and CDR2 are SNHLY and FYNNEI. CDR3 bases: TGTGCCAGCAGATCAACTACAGGGAGTGGCTACACCTTC. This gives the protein CASRSTTGSGYTF.

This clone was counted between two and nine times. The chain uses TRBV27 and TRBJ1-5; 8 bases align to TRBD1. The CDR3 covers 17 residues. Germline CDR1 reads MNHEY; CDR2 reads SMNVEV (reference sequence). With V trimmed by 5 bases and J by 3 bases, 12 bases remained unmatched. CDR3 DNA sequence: TGTGCCAGCAGTCCTTCGGGACAGGCATATATCAATCAGCCCCAGCATTTT. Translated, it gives CASSPSGQAYINQPQHF.

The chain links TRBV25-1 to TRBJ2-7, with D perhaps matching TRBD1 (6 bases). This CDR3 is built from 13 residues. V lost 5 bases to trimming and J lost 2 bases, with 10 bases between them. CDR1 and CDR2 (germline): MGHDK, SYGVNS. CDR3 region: CASSPGVAYEQYF. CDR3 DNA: TGTGCCAGCAGTCCAGGGGTTGCCTACGAGCAGTACTTC.

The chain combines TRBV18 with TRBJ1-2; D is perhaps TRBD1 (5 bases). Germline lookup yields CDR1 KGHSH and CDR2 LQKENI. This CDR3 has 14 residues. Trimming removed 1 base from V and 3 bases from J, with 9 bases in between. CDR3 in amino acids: CASSPLGDYYGYTF. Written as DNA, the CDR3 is TGTGCCAGCTCACCACTAGGGGACTACTATGGCTACACCTTC.

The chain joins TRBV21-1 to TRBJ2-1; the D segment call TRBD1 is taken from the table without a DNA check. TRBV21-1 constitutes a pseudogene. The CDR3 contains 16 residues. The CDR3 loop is CASSKVGTGGDNEQFF. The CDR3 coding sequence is TGTGCCAGCAGCAAAGTGGGGACAGGAGGGGACAATGAGCAGTTCTTC.

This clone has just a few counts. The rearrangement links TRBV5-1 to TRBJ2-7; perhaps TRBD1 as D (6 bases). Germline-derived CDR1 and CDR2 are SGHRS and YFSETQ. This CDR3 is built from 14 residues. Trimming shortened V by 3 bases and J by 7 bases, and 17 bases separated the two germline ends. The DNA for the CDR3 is TGCGCCAGCAGCTCCACTGGACAGTTCAAGGAGCAGTACTTC. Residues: CASSSTGQFKEQYF.

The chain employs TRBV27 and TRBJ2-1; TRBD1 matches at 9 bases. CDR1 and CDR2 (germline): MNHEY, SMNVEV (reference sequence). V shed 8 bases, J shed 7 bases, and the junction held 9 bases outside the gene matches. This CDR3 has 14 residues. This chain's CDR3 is CASSTSGTGNEQFF. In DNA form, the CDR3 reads TGTGCCAGCTCCACTTCCGGGACAGGGAATGAGCAGTTCTTC.

The CDR3, as DNA: TGTGCCAGCAGTTTATTAGGGGGGGGTGCCAAAAACATTCAGTACTTC. It encodes CASSLLGGGAKNIQYF. V and J are TRBV27 and TRBJ2-4; a possible D gene is TRBD2 (7 bases). The CDR3 runs 16 residues. Germline assignment: CDR1 MNHEY and CDR2 SMNVEV (reference sequence). The V end was cut by 1 base, the J end by 1 base, with 11 bases between.

The CDR3 DNA follows: TGTGCCAGCAGCCTCGGGACAGGGATTGGTGAAGCTTTCTTT. Its protein product is CASSLGTGIGEAFF. This chain links TRBV6-5 with TRBJ1-1, with TRBD1 identical over 9 bases. V shed 6 bases and J 7 bases; nucleotides not matched to a gene: 9. This CDR3 has 14 residues. The germline gives CDR1 MNHEY, CDR2 SVGAGI.

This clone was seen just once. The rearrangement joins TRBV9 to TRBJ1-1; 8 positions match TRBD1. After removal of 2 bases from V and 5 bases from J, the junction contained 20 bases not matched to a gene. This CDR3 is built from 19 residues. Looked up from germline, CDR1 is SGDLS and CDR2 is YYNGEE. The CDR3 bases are TGTGCCAGCAGCGTTTCTTCGGGACAGGTAAAGGGAACATTTACTGAAGCTTTCTTT. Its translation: CASSVSSGQVKGTFTEAFF. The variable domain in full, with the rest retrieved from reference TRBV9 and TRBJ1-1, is DSGVTQTPKHLITATGQRVTLRCSPRSGDLSVYWYQQSLDQGLQFLIQYYNGEERAKGNILERFSAQQFPDLHSELNLSSLELGDSALYFCASSVSSGQVKGTFTEAFFGQGTRLTVV.

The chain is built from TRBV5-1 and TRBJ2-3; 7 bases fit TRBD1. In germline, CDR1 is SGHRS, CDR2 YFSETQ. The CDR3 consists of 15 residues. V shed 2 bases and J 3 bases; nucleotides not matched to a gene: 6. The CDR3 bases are TGCGCCAGCAGCTTTAGCTTGGGACAGACAGATACGCAGTATTTT. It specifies CASSFSLGQTDTQYF. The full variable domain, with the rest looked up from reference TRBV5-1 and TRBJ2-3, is KAGVTQTPRYLIKTRGQQVTLSCSPISGHRSVSWYQQTPGQGLQFLFEYFSETQRNKGNFPGRFSGRQFSNSRSEMNVSTLELGDSALYLCASSFSLGQTDTQYFGPGTRLTVL.

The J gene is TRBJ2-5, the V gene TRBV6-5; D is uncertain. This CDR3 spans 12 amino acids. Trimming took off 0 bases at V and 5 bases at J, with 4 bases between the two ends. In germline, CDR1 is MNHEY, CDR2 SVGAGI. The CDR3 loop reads CASSYSGETQYF. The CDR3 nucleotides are TGTGCCAGCAGTTACTCCGGGGAGACCCAGTACTTC.

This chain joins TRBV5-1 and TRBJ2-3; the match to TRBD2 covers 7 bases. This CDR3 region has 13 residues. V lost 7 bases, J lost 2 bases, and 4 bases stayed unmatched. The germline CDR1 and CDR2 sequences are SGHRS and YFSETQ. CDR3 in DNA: TGCGCCAGCCGACTAGCCATCACAGATACGCAGTATTTT. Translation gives CASRLAITDTQYF.

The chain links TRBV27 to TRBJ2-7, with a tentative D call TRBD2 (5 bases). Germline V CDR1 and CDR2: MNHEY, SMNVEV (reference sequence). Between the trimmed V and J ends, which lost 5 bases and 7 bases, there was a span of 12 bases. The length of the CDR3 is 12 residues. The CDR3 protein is CASSPGSGEQYF. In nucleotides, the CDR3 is TGTGCCAGCAGTCCGGGCTCGGGAGAGCAGTACTTC.

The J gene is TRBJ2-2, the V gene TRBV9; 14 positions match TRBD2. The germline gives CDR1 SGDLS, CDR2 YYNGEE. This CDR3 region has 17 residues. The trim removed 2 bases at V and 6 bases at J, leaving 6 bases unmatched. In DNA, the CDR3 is TGTGCCAGCAGCGTGACTAGCGGGGGGGCCGTGCCCGGGGAGCTGTTTTTT. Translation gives CASSVTSGGAVPGELFF.

This chain's CDR3 is CASSYSRAGGRETQYF. CDR3 DNA: TGTGCCAGCAGTTACTCGAGAGCGGGGGGGCGAGAGACCCAGTACTTC. The rearrangement links TRBV6-2 or TRBV6-3 to TRBJ2-5, with TRBD2 matching over 10 bases. In germline, CDR1 is MNHEY, CDR2 SVGEGT. The trim removed 0 bases at V and 4 bases at J, leaving 5 bases unmatched. CDR3 length: 16 residues.

The CDR3 sequence is CASSLAGSRDQPQHF. The CDR3 DNA sequence: TGTGCCAGCAGCTTAGCAGGGTCCAGGGATCAGCCCCAGCATTTT. V is TRBV13 and J is TRBJ1-5, with D possibly being TRBD1 (5 bases). CDR1 and CDR2 (germline): PRHDT, FYEKMQ (reference sequence). Trimming stripped 1 base from V and 5 bases from J, with 12 bases between. CDR3 length equals 15 residues.

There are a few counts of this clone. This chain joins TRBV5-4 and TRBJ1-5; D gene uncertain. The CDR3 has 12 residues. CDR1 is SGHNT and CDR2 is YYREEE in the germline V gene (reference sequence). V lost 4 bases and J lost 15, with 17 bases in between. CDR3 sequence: CASSTPTGKRHF. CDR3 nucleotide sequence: TGTGCCAGCAGCACCCCCACCGGTAAACGGCATTTT.

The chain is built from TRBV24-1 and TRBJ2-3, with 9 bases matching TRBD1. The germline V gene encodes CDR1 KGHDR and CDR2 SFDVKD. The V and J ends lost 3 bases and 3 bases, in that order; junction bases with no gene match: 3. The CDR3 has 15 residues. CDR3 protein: CATSDQQGATDTQYF. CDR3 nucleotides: TGTGCCACCAGTGATCAACAGGGGGCAACAGATACGCAGTATTTT.

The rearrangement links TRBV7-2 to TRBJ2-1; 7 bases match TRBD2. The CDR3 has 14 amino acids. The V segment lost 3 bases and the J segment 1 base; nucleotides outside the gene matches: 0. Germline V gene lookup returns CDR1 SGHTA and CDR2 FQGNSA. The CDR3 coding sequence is TGTGCCAGCAGCTTTAGCGGGTCCTACAATGAGCAGTTCTTC. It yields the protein CASSFSGSYNEQFF.

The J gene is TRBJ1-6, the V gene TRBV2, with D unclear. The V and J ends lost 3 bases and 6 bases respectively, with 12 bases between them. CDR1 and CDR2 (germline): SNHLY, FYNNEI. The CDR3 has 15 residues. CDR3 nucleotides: TGTGCCAGCAGTGATCAGGCGGCGGGTAATTCACCCCTCCACTTT. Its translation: CASSDQAAGNSPLHF.